This T cell receptor (beta chain) emerged from a study of T cells in Graves' hyperthyroidism and ophthalmopathy. Using RNA transcripts as the source, TCR beta CDR3 regions were amplified. The HTBI primer set was used in a first-round RT-PCR of the TCR CDR3. TCRdb ran MiXCR on the multiplex PCR reads and lists one entry per CDR3 protein. The table includes approximately 600,000 distinct CDR3 sequences, about 14% detected once. This clonotype was detected a few times. The germline CDR1 and CDR2 sequences are SGHNT and YYREEE (reference sequence). Unmatched junction bases numbered 6, after V lost 0 bases and J lost 2 bases. CDR3 length: 16 residues.

The sequence was collected from a woman aged 18-29 years with Graves' ophthalmopathy. This chain links TRBV5-4 with TRBJ2-3, with 7 nucleotides matching TRBD2. The sequencing sample was made of blood. CDR3 in amino acids: CASSLEGTNPTDTQYF. The CDR3 bases are TGTGCCAGCAGCTTGGAGGGGACTAATCCCACAGATACGCAGTATTTT. Full variable domain (missing parts from reference TRBV5-4 and TRBJ2-3): ETGVTQSPTHLIKTRGQQVTLRCSSQSGHNTVSWYQQALGQGPQFIFQYYREEENGRGNFPPRFSGLQFPNYSSELNVNALELDDSALYLCASSLEGTNPTDTQYFGPGTRLTVL.